The next 22 T cell receptor beta chains were all read from a single sample in a study of T cell changes during pregnancy in multiple sclerosis. Here immunoSEQ multiplex PCR was the method, and the copy in TCRdb shows in-frame clones only, minus some. This table holds about 80,000 clones, roughly 94% found once. The sequenced sample was peripheral blood, obtained before pregnancy. The receptors shown here come from a female donor with multiple sclerosis, enrolled in a pregnancy study.

The CDR3 DNA follows: TGCAGTGCCACGAGGGACAGGAAAGCTTTCTTT. Amino acids: CSATRDRKAFF. V and J are TRBV20-1 and TRBJ1-1, with 8 bases identical to TRBD1. Germline trimming cut 6 bases from V and 9 bases from J; bases unmatched to any gene: 6. The CDR3 runs 11 residues. The germline V gene encodes CDR1 DFQATT and CDR2 SNEGSKA (reference sequence).

The chain uses TRBV6-1 and TRBJ2-5; 12 bases are shared with TRBD2. Germline CDR1 MNHNS, CDR2 SASEGT. V was pared by 2 bases and J by 5 bases, with 9 bases of the junction left unmatched. This CDR3 is 17 amino acids long. The CDR3 loop is CASSELAGGYPTETQYF. CDR3 in DNA: TGTGCCAGCAGTGAACTAGCGGGAGGGTACCCCACCGAGACCCAGTACTTC.

The V gene is TRBV7-2, the J gene TRBJ2-7, with D hard to call. The germline gives CDR1 SGHTA, CDR2 FQGNSA. Deletions cut 2 bases from V and 2 bases from J, with 4 bases between. The CDR3 sequence is 12 residues long. The chain's CDR3 is CASSLNTYEQYF. The CDR3 DNA reads TGTGCCAGCAGCTTAAATACCTACGAGCAGTACTTC.

The chain employs TRBV5-4 and TRBJ2-7; D perhaps matches TRBD1 (5 bases). This CDR3 region has 13 residues. Per the germline V gene, CDR1 is SGHNT and CDR2 is YYREEE (reference sequence). The V end was cut by 4 bases, the J end by 0 bases, with 8 bases between. This chain's CDR3 is CASSPGHSYEQYF. The CDR3 DNA is TGTGCCAGCAGCCCCGGACACTCCTACGAGCAGTACTTC.

The CDR3: CASKTGVEKLFF. CDR3 in DNA: TGTGCCAGCAAAACAGGCGTTGAAAAACTGTTTTTT. The chain has TRBV28 and TRBJ1-4; a possible D gene is TRBD1 (5 bases). The V gene's germline CDR1 is MDHEN and CDR2 SYDVKM. Deletions cut 7 bases from V and 7 bases from J, with 10 bases between. This CDR3 region has 12 residues.

This chain links TRBV5-1 with TRBJ1-1; tentative D call: TRBD1 (6 bases). Germline assignment: CDR1 SGHRS and CDR2 YFSETQ. The CDR3 extends over 16 amino acids. V lost 4 bases to trimming and J lost 1 base, with 17 bases between them. Here the CDR3 reads CASSPDTGLSNTEAFF. The CDR3 nucleotides read TGCGCCAGCAGCCCGGATACAGGGCTCTCGAACACTGAAGCTTTCTTT.

The chain employs TRBV6-1 and TRBJ2-1; the match to TRBD1 covers 10 bases. This CDR3 spans 14 amino acids. V shed 3 bases and J 8 bases; nucleotides not matched to a gene: 4. Germline lookup yields CDR1 MNHNS and CDR2 SASEGT. CDR3 amino acids: CASSEGQGFDEQFF. The CDR3 DNA sequence: TGTGCCAGCAGTGAGGGACAGGGGTTCGATGAGCAGTTCTTC.

J is TRBJ1-3 and V is TRBV2; D is perhaps TRBD1 (5 bases). This CDR3 contains 13 residues. Germline V gives CDR1 SNHLY, CDR2 FYNNEI. Trimming took 7 bases from V and 5 from J, leaving 12 bases between them. For the CDR3, the DNA is TGTGCCAGCACGGAGGGGTTGAGAAACACCATATATTTT. It codes for CASTEGLRNTIYF.

The chain has TRBV10-3 and TRBJ2-1, with 9 bases matching TRBD2. Germline trimming cut 11 bases from V and 7 bases from J; bases unmatched to any gene: 9. This CDR3 region has 13 residues. Germline-derived CDR1 and CDR2 are ENHRY and SYGVKD. This CDR3 reads CAAAGTSLNEQFF. In DNA, the CDR3 is TGTGCCGCAGCCGGGACTAGCCTAAATGAGCAGTTCTTC.

V and J are TRBV19 and TRBJ1-1; D might be TRBD1 (5 bases). The CDR3 is 13 amino acids. Germline CDR1 is LNHDA and CDR2 is SQIVND (reference sequence). The V and J ends lost 2 bases and 8 bases respectively, with 12 bases between them. The CDR3 is CASSINPQVEAFF. The DNA of the CDR3 is TGTGCCAGTAGTATAAACCCACAGGTAGAAGCTTTCTTT.

The CDR3 DNA sequence: TGTGCCAGCAGCCCGTGGACCGCAGGGTCCTACGAGCAGTACTTC. Its protein product is CASSPWTAGSYEQYF. The V call is TRBV7-8, the J call TRBJ2-7, with D possibly TRBD1 on 5 matching bases. This CDR3 spans 15 amino acids. Germline V lookup: CDR1 SGHVS, CDR2 FQNEAQ. Trimming pared 5 bases from V and 1 base from J, leaving 15 bases between.

This chain links TRBV5-1 with TRBJ2-6; TRBD1 aligns across 7 bases. Germline V gene lookup returns CDR1 SGHRS and CDR2 YFSETQ. V dropped 6 bases and J dropped 2; count of bases not matched to a gene: 8. This CDR3 contains 16 residues. This CDR3 is CASTEVQGAGANVLTF. CDR3 nucleotide sequence: TGCGCCAGCACAGAGGTTCAGGGGGCTGGGGCCAACGTCCTGACTTTC.

The chain has TRBV7-9 and TRBJ2-2, with D hard to call. Germline V gene data show CDR1 as SEHNR and CDR2 as FQNEAQ (reference sequence). The CDR3 contains 15 residues. Trimming shortened V by 3 bases and J by 5 bases, and 13 bases separated the two germline ends. This CDR3 reads CASSFGTDKTGELFF. The CDR3 DNA is TGTGCCAGCAGCTTCGGAACAGATAAAACCGGGGAGCTGTTTTTT.

The V and J genes are TRBV7-8 and TRBJ2-7; 7 bases are shared with TRBD2. V trimming: 5 bases; J trimming: 6 bases; junction bases outside the gene matches: 16. Germline V gene lookup returns CDR1 SGHVS and CDR2 FQNEAQ. CDR3 length equals 16 residues. The DNA of the CDR3 is TGTGCCAGCAGCCCCCAACTTGGTCGTGTAGCGGGCGAGCAGTACTTC. As protein: CASSPQLGRVAGEQYF. The variable domain in full, completed from reference TRBV7-8 and TRBJ2-7, reads GAGVSQSPRYKVAKRGQDVALRCDPISGHVSLFWYQQALGQGPEFLTYFQNEAQLDKSGLPSDRFFAERPEGSVSTLKIQRTQQEDSAVYLCASSPQLGRVAGEQYFGPGTRLTVT.

This clone has just a few counts. CDR3 DNA: TGCGCCAGCAGCCCACAGCCAATTAGCACAGATACGCAGTATTTT. Amino acid sequence: CASSPQPISTDTQYF. V is TRBV5-1 and J is TRBJ2-3; unclear D gene. Trimming left V 4 bases short and J 0 bases short, with 12 bases between. Per germline, CDR1 SGHRS and CDR2 YFSETQ. This CDR3 region has 15 residues.

This sequence joins TRBV25-1 and TRBJ1-4; no clear D gene. V gave up 2 bases and J gave up 0 bases, with 10 bases separating them. This CDR3 contains 16 residues. Germline V gives CDR1 MGHDK, CDR2 SYGVNS. DNA for the CDR3: TGTGCCAGCAGTGAAGGGCTGATTGCAACTAATGAAAAACTGTTTTTT. As protein: CASSEGLIATNEKLFF.

The CDR3 sequence is CASSLRGLPFLNEQFF. In nucleotides, the CDR3 is TGCGCCAGCAGCTTGCGAGGACTGCCCTTTTTAAATGAGCAGTTCTTC. J is TRBJ2-1 and V is TRBV5-1; a possible D gene is TRBD2 (5 bases). CDR1 and CDR2 from the germline V gene are SGHRS and YFSETQ. The V gene lost 1 base and the J gene lost 7 bases, with 18 bases spanning the gap. This CDR3 region has 16 residues.

The rearrangement uses TRBV9 and TRBJ1-2, with 9 bases identical to TRBD1. Germline V gives CDR1 SGDLS, CDR2 YYNGEE. V was pared by 2 bases and J by 6 bases, with 14 bases of the junction left unmatched. The CDR3 sequence is 17 residues long. The CDR3 protein is CASSVGGGQGSGDGYTF. The DNA of the CDR3 is TGTGCCAGCAGCGTGGGGGGAGGACAGGGGTCGGGAGATGGCTACACCTTC. The whole variable domain, filled in from reference TRBV9 and TRBJ1-2, reads DSGVTQTPKHLITATGQRVTLRCSPRSGDLSVYWYQQSLDQGLQFLIQYYNGEERAKGNILERFSAQQFPDLHSELNLSSLELGDSALYFCASSVGGGQGSGDGYTFGSGTRLTVV.

The V call is TRBV2, the J call TRBJ1-5; D uncertain. Trimming removed 1 base at V and 5 bases at J, with 9 bases between. The CDR3 covers 14 residues. Germline values: CDR1 SNHLY, CDR2 FYNNEI. The CDR3 region is CASSEETTHQPQHF. In DNA, the CDR3 is TGTGCCAGCAGTGAAGAGACAACCCATCAGCCCCAGCATTTT.

The genes are TRBV4-1 and TRBJ2-1, with 7 bases lining up with TRBD1. CDR1 is MGHRA, CDR2 YSYEKL, per germline. The CDR3 is 16 residues long. V was pared by 2 bases and J by 7 bases, with 11 bases of the junction left unmatched. CDR3 amino acids: CASSQPEGAGLNEQFF. In nucleotides, the CDR3 is TGCGCCAGCAGCCAACCCGAGGGGGCCGGATTAAATGAGCAGTTCTTC.

The gene calls are TRBV5-1 and TRBJ2-7; 9 positions match TRBD2. The CDR3 extends over 15 amino acids. CDR1 is SGHRS, CDR2 YFSETQ, per germline. V gave up 0 bases and J gave up 6 bases; unmatched junction bases: 7. This CDR3 is CASSLDLAGYREQYF. CDR3 bases: TGCGCCAGCAGCTTGGATCTAGCGGGATATCGCGAGCAGTACTTC. Complete variable domain (other parts from reference TRBV5-1 and TRBJ2-7): KAGVTQTPRYLIKTRGQQVTLSCSPISGHRSVSWYQQTPGQGLQFLFEYFSETQRNKGNFPGRFSGRQFSNSRSEMNVSTLELGDSALYLCASSLDLAGYREQYFGPGTRLTVT.

V gene TRBV2 combines with J gene TRBJ2-5; 10 bases are shared with TRBD2. Losses at the gene ends were 10 bases for V and 3 bases for J; bases not matched to a gene: 8. This CDR3 is 14 amino acids long. Germline CDR1 SNHLY, CDR2 FYNNEI. Here the CDR3 DNA reads TGTGCCACCGAGACCGGACTAGCGGAAGAGACCCAGTACTTC. It encodes CATETGLAEETQYF.